These 2 T cell receptor beta chains share one sample of origin, sequenced in a study of siplizumab effects on memory and regulatory T cells. Using immunoSEQ multiplex PCR, the repertoire was profiled, and TCRdb retains in-frame clones only, with some absent. This table has around 82,000 clones, roughly 93% appearing once. The sequencing input was CD8+ T cells sorted from blood. These receptors came from a human donor in good health.

The genes are TRBV28 and TRBJ2-1, with 10 bases that match TRBD2. The V segment lost 5 bases and the J segment 4 bases; nucleotides outside the gene matches: 8. CDR1 and CDR2 from the germline V gene are MDHEN and SYDVKM. The length of the CDR3 is 16 residues. CDR3 residues: CASSTTLAGEYNEQFF. The CDR3, as DNA: TGTGCCAGCAGTACGACTCTAGCGGGAGAGTACAATGAGCAGTTCTTC. Together with reference TRBV28 and TRBJ2-1, the CDR3 gives the full variable domain: DVKVTQSSRYLVKRTGEKVFLECVQDMDHENMFWYRQDPGLGLRLIYFSYDVKMKEKGDIPEGYSVSREKKERFSLILESASTNQTSMYLCASSTTLAGEYNEQFFGPGTRLTVL.

The chain couples TRBV11-2 to TRBJ2-7, with D maybe TRBD2 (5 bases). The length of the CDR3 is 14 residues. Germline CDR1 SGHAT, CDR2 FQNNGV. V was clipped by 1 base and J by 3 bases, with 10 bases between them. CDR3 sequence reads: CASSLGSGNYEQYF. The CDR3 nucleotides are TGTGCCAGCAGCTTAGGATCGGGGAACTACGAGCAGTACTTC.